The T cell receptor (beta chain) under discussion was sequenced for a study of beta chain features in type 1 diabetes (dated by TCRdb to the late 2010s). Regarding the study in general: Patients and healthy donors did not differ in mean age, gender distribution, total cell number or subset yield. In the study, recently diagnosed type 1 diabetes patients and matched healthy donors were compared on the TCRB repertoires of their sorted circulating CD4+ T cell subsets. Across all samples, about 110 million sorted cells were examined, and cell number per subset correlated strongly with RNA yield. Whereas all 28 donors provided naive and central memory subsets, regulatory and stem cell-like memory subsets were isolated from just 8 patients and about 8 healthy donors. Paper-wide results and their limitations: The naive, central memory and regulatory TCRB repertoires appeared to resemble one another more closely among patients than among healthy donors. Type 1 diabetes patients showed a moderate but significant shortening of TCRB CDR3 length in all four CD4+ subsets. PCR may preferentially amplify shorter templates, but because patient and control samples were amplified and corrected together, any resulting skew would affect both groups equally. Because the HLA sub-analyses included only small numbers of individuals, any influence of HLA type on TCRB rearrangement was left unresolved. Fewer insertions and more nucleotide deletions at VDJ recombination sites were observed in patients with type 1 diabetes, implying thymic rearrangement abnormalities. Sequencing cDNA rather than genomic DNA could over-represent highly expressing activated cells, although activation and CD3 levels did not differ between groups.

This clone was seen a handful of times. The antigen it recognizes is unknown. One end of the junction is discordant with germline, which a read error may explain. The entire isolated RNA was reverse transcribed using the High Capacity cDNA Reverse Transcription Kit, and thus expressed TCRB transcripts were sequenced. Deep immunoSEQ sequencing was performed on naive, central memory and regulatory T cell samples, with an average of roughly 3.6 million total reads per sample. Sorted cells were lysed in RLT buffer, and RNA was extracted using DNase-treated RNeasy Micro or Mini kits according to cell number. Each cell subset was processed separately to prevent cross-contamination, with patient and healthy donor samples processed together. Using the immunoSEQ multiplex PCR, TCRB sequences were amplified from cDNA into 87-bp fragments spanning the CDR3 region. Amplicons were sequenced on the Illumina HiSeq platform. Concerning the study's data processing: PCR bias was computationally corrected using synthetic template baselines, reads within Hamming distance 2 were collapsed, and singletons that could not be merged were discarded. By aligning reads against IMGT, V, D and J genes, CDR3 length, and insertions or deletions at six rearrangement sites were assigned. Clonotype counts were normalized to sorted cell number within each subset before computing true diversity and Gini coefficients with the tcR R package. The overlap coefficient, calculated on TCRB nucleotide sequences, was used to measure repertoire sharing. Out-of-frame TCRB sequences from naive cells were analyzed as a proxy for the pre-selection repertoire. TCRdb mirrors the immuneACCESS table, restricted to in-frame sequences. Some clones are absent from its copies; in checked studies, under half trace to an unresolved V gene, and the reason for the others is unknown. The DNA gave D and trimming, while V, J and clone size come from that table. The sample table contains 850,000 to 900,000 clones; only one count was recorded for roughly 17% of them. The ten largest clones take up around 0.02% of the sample.

The CDR1 and CDR2 encoded by the germline V gene are SNHLY and FYNNEI. Taken from cysteine to phenylalanine, the CDR3 has 12 residues. The CDR3 DNA has 36 bases and is translated from base 1. Each donor gave one peripheral blood draw, about 110 mL on average, collected into heparinised tubes. A BD FACSAria II was used to sort naive, central memory, regulatory and stem cell-like memory CD4+ T cells with a panel that included CD45RO, CCR7, CD25, CD127, CD95 and CD27. Every sorted population had a purity above 98%. PBMCs were isolated immediately by Lymphoprep density gradient centrifugation and stained directly without culture. Samples were stained and sorted in pairs, with one healthy donor and one patient per experiment, so that batch effects were minimized.

The chain is encoded by TRBV2 joined to TRBJ2-7, with 10 bases matching TRBD2. The sample taken for sequencing was naive CD4+ T cells from blood. What this sample's cell subset or site label stands for: true naive CD4+ T cells. This TCR came from a woman aged 18-29 years in good health. This receptor carries the CDR3 CASSISSGRSRF. The DNA reads as follows: TGTGCCAGCAGTATTTCTAGCGGGAGAAGTCGCTTC.